The TCR beta chain under discussion was sequenced for a study of blood T cells in healthy people across ages. Findings of the study overall: What prevented conclusive comparison of naive and antigen-experienced cells was that PBMCs were unsorted. Strongly correlated with naive T cell percentage was TCR beta diversity. Diversity of TCR beta per million T cells declined in a roughly linear way with age.

Primed by a sample-barcoded 5' primer and a J-beta primer mix, a second PCR proceeded for roughly 7 to 11 cycles. The template-switch adaptor, which had 12 random nucleotides, put a tag on each cDNA molecule. In TCRdb, the 5' RACE reads were re-called with MiXCR into one record per CDR3 protein. The table lists fewer than 800,000 distinct CDR3 sequences, around 32% of them singletons. With 0 bases removed from V and 7 bases from J, the gap between germline ends came to 21 bases. Germline lookup yields CDR1 MNHEY and CDR2 SMNVEV (reference sequence). This CDR3 spans 17 amino acids. About this clonotype: The target antigen is unknown.

The sample was blood. The chain joins TRBV27 to TRBJ1-2; unclear D gene. This clonotype was obtained from a woman aged 80 or over in good health. As DNA, the CDR3 is TGTGCCAGCAGTTTATCGATGCCCCCATCAGGCACTTTTGGCTACACCTTC. This encodes CASSLSMPPSGTFGYTF.